This T cell receptor (beta chain) was retrieved from a study of blood T cell repertoires in COVID-19. The CDR3 is 13 residues long. Germline V CDR1 and CDR2: KGHSH, LQKENI. The V and J ends lost 6 bases and 8 bases respectively, with 13 bases between them. How the authors handled the data: Reference gene primers were amplified, and this amplification served to estimate nucleated cell counts. Clones were read by immunoSEQ multiplex PCR, and TCRdb kept only the in-frame ones, dropping some. V, J and clone size derive from that table, while D and trimming were established from the DNA sequence. The table records 100,000 to 150,000 clones, around nine tenths of them present only once. The table lists this clone with a count of one.

V and J are TRBV18 and TRBJ1-4, with TRBD1 as a possible D gene (5 bases). Sequencing was carried out using peripheral blood. The receptor comes from a middle-aged man with acute or convalescent COVID-19. The CDR3 is CASSPTGGEKLFF. CDR3 coding DNA: TGTGCCAGCTCCCCCACCGGGGGGGAAAAACTGTTTTTT.